Below, 17 T cell receptor beta chains from the same sample are listed, as sequenced in a study of cytomegalovirus exposure and HLA in healthy donors. Clones were read by immunoSEQ multiplex PCR, and TCRdb kept only the in-frame ones, dropping some. The data contain 97,000 or so clones, over 85% of them seen just once; the ten biggest clones take up approximately 1%. The sequencing sample was made of PBMCs. The receptor set was obtained from a woman aged 18-29 years in good health and CMV-seronegative.

This chain links TRBV14 with TRBJ2-7; tentative D call: TRBD2 (7 bases). Germline V gene sequence: CDR1 SGHDN, CDR2 FVKESK. The germline V and J ends were trimmed by 4 bases and 4 bases, with 14 bases remaining between them. The CDR3 is 14 amino acids. CDR3 sequence: CASSRGGGRYEQYF. CDR3 DNA sequence: TGTGCCAGCAGCCGAGGGGGGGGCCGGTACGAGCAGTACTTC.

CDR3 sequence reads: CASSLVPASIQGLSGYTF. The CDR3 bases are TGTGCCAGCAGCTTAGTCCCCGCGTCTATCCAGGGGTTAAGTGGCTACACCTTC. The chain uses TRBV7-2 and TRBJ1-2; possibly TRBD1 for D (6 bases). The germline V gene has CDR1 SGHTA and CDR2 FQGNSA. The CDR3 sequence is 18 residues long. V lost 1 base and J lost 7, with 25 bases in between. Drawing the rest from reference TRBV7-2 and TRBJ1-2, the complete variable domain is GAGVSQSPSNKVTEKGKDVELRCDPISGHTALYWYRQSLGQGLEFLIYFQGNSAPDKSGLPSDRFSAERTGGSVSTLTIQRTQQEDSAVYLCASSLVPASIQGLSGYTFGSGTRLTVV.

This chain's CDR3 is CASSQNPSGATYEQYF. The DNA for the CDR3 is TGCGCCAGCAGCCAAAACCCTAGCGGGGCCACCTACGAGCAGTACTTC. This chain joins TRBV4-1 and TRBJ2-7; TRBD2 matches at 9 bases. CDR1 MGHRA and CDR2 YSYEKL come from the germline V gene. The V gene end was trimmed by 2 bases and the J gene end by 2 bases; junction bases not matched to a gene: 7. This CDR3 contains 16 residues.

The chain has TRBV9 and TRBJ1-1, with D tentatively TRBD1 (5 bases). CDR1 SGDLS and CDR2 YYNGEE come from the germline V gene. This CDR3 comprises 12 residues. V was cut by 3 bases and J by 5 bases, with 8 bases left in between. The CDR3 nucleotides read TGTGCCAGCAGCGCAGCAGGGACTGAAGCTTTCTTT. It is translated as CASSAAGTEAFF.

This chain connects TRBV27 to TRBJ2-2; no reliable D call. Looked up from germline, CDR1 is MNHEY and CDR2 is SMNVEV (reference sequence). The CDR3 is made up of 16 amino acids. The germline V and J ends were trimmed by 2 bases and 2 bases, with 12 bases remaining between them. The CDR3 DNA reads TGTGCCAGCAGTTTAGGGTCAGGCACCAACACCGGGGAGCTGTTTTTT. Translating gives CASSLGSGTNTGELFF.

The chain combines TRBV6-1 with TRBJ1-1; D is perhaps TRBD1 (5 bases). With 4 bases removed from V and 3 bases from J, the gap between germline ends came to 15 bases. Germline CDR1 is MNHNS and CDR2 is SASEGT. There are 15 residues in the CDR3. The CDR3 spells CASSVRRGRDTEAFF. The CDR3, as DNA: TGTGCCAGCAGTGTCCGTAGGGGCAGGGACACTGAAGCTTTCTTT.

The J gene is TRBJ1-1, the V gene TRBV15, with 7 bases lining up with TRBD1. CDR3 length equals 17 residues. Losses at the gene ends were 2 bases for V and 4 bases for J; bases not matched to a gene: 13. CDR1 LNHNV and CDR2 YYDKDF come from the germline V gene (reference sequence). In DNA form, the CDR3 reads TGTGCCACCAGCAGACCCCTACAGACAGGGACTGGCACTGAAGCTTTCTTT. This sequence encodes CATSRPLQTGTGTEAFF.

The chain has TRBV2 and TRBJ2-3; the match to TRBD2 covers 8 bases. This CDR3 has 16 amino acids. Germline loops: CDR1 SNHLY, CDR2 FYNNEI. V lost 1 base and J lost 2; bases outside the gene matches: 5. DNA for the CDR3: TGTGCCAGCAGTGAAGGGGGGCGGGAGGCCACAGATACGCAGTATTTT. It yields the protein CASSEGGREATDTQYF. Combining the CDR3 with reference TRBV2 and TRBJ2-3 gives the whole variable domain EPEVTQTPSHQVTQMGQEVILRCVPISNHLYFYWYRQILGQKVEFLVSFYNNEISEKSEIFDDQFSVERPDGSNFTLKIRSTKLEDSAMYFCASSEGGREATDTQYFGPGTRLTVL.

The chain employs TRBV19 and TRBJ1-1; the D is unclear. This CDR3 is built from 15 residues. V was trimmed by 7 bases and J by 5 bases, leaving 20 bases between them. Germline values: CDR1 LNHDA, CDR2 SQIVND (reference sequence). CDR3 in amino acids: CASTPRWRIGTEAFF. CDR3 nucleotides: TGTGCCAGTACTCCCCGCTGGAGGATCGGGACTGAAGCTTTCTTT.

The chain carries TRBV2 and TRBJ2-2; 12 bases fit TRBD1. The CDR3 contains 13 residues. Germline V gene lookup returns CDR1 SNHLY and CDR2 FYNNEI. The CDR3 sequence: CVKGTGGPGELFF. DNA for the CDR3: TGTGTCAAAGGGACAGGGGGCCCCGGGGAGCTGTTTTTT.

The genes are TRBV6-1 and TRBJ1-5; TRBD1 aligns across 8 bases. There are 15 residues in the CDR3. Germline V gives CDR1 MNHNS, CDR2 SASEGT. V lost 6 bases and J lost 7; bases outside the gene matches: 11. The CDR3, as DNA: TGTGCCAGCAGATTTACCGACAGGGGAGCACAGCCCCAGCATTTT. Translation gives CASRFTDRGAQPQHF.

The V and J genes are TRBV10-3 and TRBJ2-1; tentative D call: TRBD2 (5 bases). Germline-derived CDR1 and CDR2 are ENHRY and SYGVKD. V lost 10 bases, J lost 3 bases, and 19 bases lay in between. The CDR3 contains 15 residues. CDR3 in DNA: TGTGCCACCAACGACGGACTGGTGAACTACAATGAGCAGTTCTTC. Amino acid sequence: CATNDGLVNYNEQFF.

V gene TRBV25-1 combines with J gene TRBJ2-7; no reliable D call. The CDR3 covers 14 residues. Trimming removed 6 bases at V and 1 base at J, with 13 bases between. CDR1 and CDR2 (germline): MGHDK, SYGVNS. DNA for the CDR3: TGTGCCAGCAGCCCGGAACACTATTCCTACGAGCAGTACTTC. Protein: CASSPEHYSYEQYF.

The V call is TRBV5-1, the J call TRBJ1-3; D is unresolved. CDR1 and CDR2 (germline): SGHRS, YFSETQ. The CDR3 loop spans 15 amino acids. Trimming removed 7 bases from V and 2 bases from J, with 16 bases in between. CDR3 region: CASGSEGITGNTIYF. In DNA form, the CDR3 reads TGCGCCAGCGGGTCGGAGGGCATAACTGGAAACACCATATATTTT. The full variable domain, completed using reference TRBV5-1 and TRBJ1-3, is KAGVTQTPRYLIKTRGQQVTLSCSPISGHRSVSWYQQTPGQGLQFLFEYFSETQRNKGNFPGRFSGRQFSNSRSEMNVSTLELGDSALYLCASGSEGITGNTIYFGEGSWLTVV.

CDR3 sequence reads: CAISESGGPNNEQFF. The CDR3 nucleotides read TGTGCCATCAGTGAGTCGGGGGGACCCAACAATGAGCAGTTCTTC. This chain uses TRBV10-3 with TRBJ2-1; possible D gene TRBD2, 6 bases. Germline assignment: CDR1 ENHRY and CDR2 SYGVKD. This CDR3 has 15 amino acids. The V and J ends lost 0 bases and 5 bases respectively, with 11 bases between them.

The rearrangement uses TRBV18 and TRBJ1-4, with TRBD1 identical over 8 bases. Per the germline V gene, CDR1 is KGHSH and CDR2 is LQKENI. With 0 bases clipped from V and 6 bases from J, the junction kept 3 bases outside the gene matches. The CDR3 is 15 residues long. CDR3 region: CASSPPGQADEKLFF. The CDR3 coding sequence is TGTGCCAGCTCACCACCGGGACAGGCGGATGAAAAACTGTTTTTT. The full variable domain, its missing parts supplied by reference TRBV18 and TRBJ1-4, is NAGVMQNPRHLVRRRGQEARLRCSPMKGHSHVYWYRQLPEEGLKFMVYLQKENIIDESGMPKERFSAEFPKEGPSILRIQQVVRGDSAAYFCASSPPGQADEKLFFGSGTQLSVL.

The chain is built from TRBV7-9 and TRBJ1-2, with D possibly being TRBD1 (5 bases). Germline V CDR1 and CDR2: SEHNR, FQNEAQ (reference sequence). V gave up 10 bases and J gave up 2 bases, with 20 bases separating them. The CDR3 extends over 15 amino acids. The DNA of the CDR3 is TGTGCCACCTACCCCATCACAGACAGCAACTATGGCTACACCTTC. It is translated as CATYPITDSNYGYTF.